The clone carrying this T cell receptor (beta chain) was seen many times. This sample was included in a study of CD8+CD57+ T cells in acquired aplastic anemia. Per the germline V gene, CDR1 is SGHTA and CDR2 is FQGNSA. V was trimmed by 6 bases and J by 8 bases, leaving 10 bases between them. The CDR3 contains 12 residues. Genomic DNA, serving as template, underwent TCR beta VDJ and CDR3 profiling. TCRdb independently ran MiXCR on the reads; one entry per CDR3 protein. Of about 180,000 distinct CDR3 sequences listed, 46% are singletons. The V call is TRBV7-2, the J call TRBJ1-4; D is undetermined. This sequence was found in a human donor in good health. Sequencing was performed on sorted CD4+, CD8+, or CD8+CD57+ T cells (not recorded which) from PBMCs. The CDR3 loop is CASSPGPEKLFF. The CDR3 DNA reads TGTGCCAGCAGTCCCGGACCGGAAAAACTGTTTTTT. Full variable domain (missing parts from reference TRBV7-2 and TRBJ1-4): GAGVSQSPSNKVTEKGKDVELRCDPISGHTALYWYRQSLGQGLEFLIYFQGNSAPDKSGLPSDRFSAERTGGSVSTLTIQRTQQEDSAVYLCASSPGPEKLFFGSGTQLSVL.